The 28 T cell receptor beta chains presented below share a single source sample, sequenced in a study of T cells in narcolepsy. The repertoire was sequenced with immunoSEQ multiplex PCR; TCRdb's copy has only in-frame clones and lacks some. This table has tens of thousands of clones, around 75% appearing once. Specimen: CD45RA- memory CD4+ T cells from PBMCs. These receptors all come from a human donor with narcolepsy.

The V call is TRBV6-5, the J call TRBJ1-2; a possible D gene is TRBD1 (5 bases). Germline V gives CDR1 MNHEY, CDR2 SVGAGI. Between the trimmed V and J ends, which lost 5 bases and 4 bases, there was a span of 14 bases. The CDR3 loop spans 14 amino acids. CDR3 region: CASSDWGLGYGYTF. The CDR3, as DNA: TGTGCCAGCAGTGACTGGGGGTTGGGCTATGGCTACACCTTC.

V and J are TRBV10-3 and TRBJ2-3; D possibly uses TRBD1 or TRBD2 (5 bases each). Germline CDR1 ENHRY, CDR2 SYGVKD. The CDR3 covers 15 residues. V was pared by 9 bases and J by 0 bases, with 16 bases between. In DNA form, the CDR3 reads TGTGCCATTGGGGGTGGGGGAGCTAGCACAGATACGCAGTATTTT. This sequence encodes CAIGGGGASTDTQYF.

The chain combines TRBV7-9 with TRBJ2-5; no firm D call. There are 12 residues in the CDR3. V lost 1 base and J 4 bases, leaving 4 bases between the germline ends. Germline CDR1 and CDR2: SEHNR and FQNEAQ (reference sequence). The CDR3 bases are TGTGCCAGCAGCTTAGTTGGAGAGACCCAGTACTTC. Amino acids: CASSLVGETQYF.

This sequence joins TRBV7-6 and TRBJ2-3; 8 positions match TRBD2. The CDR3 is 15 amino acids. Germline lookup yields CDR1 SGHVS and CDR2 FNYEAQ. Trimming at V came to 1 base and at J to 6 bases, leaving 6 bases not matched to a gene. The CDR3, as DNA: TGTGCCAGCAGCTTAGTAGCGGGACTTAGTGATACGCAGTATTTT. Protein: CASSLVAGLSDTQYF.

V gene TRBV9 combines with J gene TRBJ2-2, with D unresolved. Germline lookup yields CDR1 SGDLS and CDR2 YYNGEE. V lost 4 bases to trimming and J lost 3 bases, with 10 bases between them. The CDR3 length is 14 residues. In DNA, the CDR3 is TGTGCCAGCAGCCCCCATCTGGACACCGGGGAGCTGTTTTTT. Translated: CASSPHLDTGELFF.

This chain connects TRBV9 to TRBJ2-5; 11 positions match TRBD1. The V gene end was trimmed by 3 bases and the J gene end by 4 bases; junction bases not matched to a gene: 8. Germline assignment: CDR1 SGDLS and CDR2 YYNGEE. CDR3 length: 16 amino acids. CDR3 bases: TGTGCCAGCAGCGCGAGTACCGGGACAGGGGGAGAGACCCAGTACTTC. Translated, it gives CASSASTGTGGETQYF.

The J gene is TRBJ1-2, the V gene TRBV5-1, with D tentatively TRBD1 (6 bases). The CDR3 contains 12 residues. V was trimmed by 4 bases and J by 8 bases, leaving 12 bases between them. Germline V CDR1 and CDR2: SGHRS, YFSETQ. The CDR3 is CASSRSGAGYTF. DNA of the CDR3: TGCGCCAGCAGCAGATCAGGGGCCGGCTACACCTTC.

The chain carries TRBV6-6 and TRBJ1-3; D not certain. This CDR3 comprises 14 residues. V was cut by 0 bases and J by 4 bases, with 7 bases left in between. Germline CDR1 reads MNHNY; CDR2 reads SVGAGI (reference sequence). The CDR3 nucleotides are TGTGCCAGCAGTTACTCGATCGTGGGAAACACCATATATTTT. Protein: CASSYSIVGNTIYF.

The rearrangement links TRBV5-1 to TRBJ2-3; D is uncertain. CDR3 length equals 13 residues. The germline CDR1 and CDR2 sequences are SGHRS and YFSETQ. V was shortened by 4 bases and J by 4 bases, with 10 bases between the two germline ends. The CDR3 region has the DNA TGCGCCAGCAGCGGGGATCTCGCAGATACGCAGTATTTT. Translating gives CASSGDLADTQYF.

V and J are TRBV4-1 and TRBJ2-5; 16 bases fit TRBD2. Per the germline V gene, CDR1 is MGHRA and CDR2 is YSYEKL. CDR3 length: 17 amino acids. V lost 3 bases and J lost 4; bases outside the gene matches: 5. The CDR3 protein is CASSQGTSGRATETQYF. In DNA form, the CDR3 reads TGCGCCAGCAGCCAGGGGACTAGCGGGAGGGCTACAGAGACCCAGTACTTC.

This chain links TRBV9 with TRBJ2-3; D remains ambiguous. Per germline, CDR1 SGDLS and CDR2 YYNGEE. The V end lost 0 bases, the J end lost 4 bases, and 9 bases lay between the germline ends. The CDR3 runs to 14 residues. The CDR3 bases are TGTGCCAGCAGCGTAGAAGCCTTCGCAGATACGCAGTATTTT. Translating gives CASSVEAFADTQYF.

The chain carries TRBV7-9 and TRBJ2-7; D tentatively reads TRBD1 or TRBD2 (5 bases each). The germline V gene has CDR1 SEHNR and CDR2 FQNEAQ (reference sequence). This CDR3 spans 13 amino acids. V shed 8 bases and J shed 6 bases, with 17 bases lying between them. The chain's CDR3 is CASGTVKRGEQYF. CDR3 sequence (DNA): TGTGCCAGCGGGACGGTCAAGCGTGGCGAGCAGTACTTC.

The chain recombines TRBV29-1 with TRBJ1-2; D perhaps matches TRBD1 (6 bases). CDR1 and CDR2 from the germline V gene are SQVTM and ANQGSEA. V was clipped by 4 bases and J by 9 bases, with 15 bases between them. CDR3 length equals 12 residues. CDR3 region: CSVATGQYRYTF. CDR3 DNA sequence: TGCAGCGTTGCAACAGGGCAGTATCGCTACACCTTC.

This clone was seen a few times. The genes are TRBV6-5 and TRBJ2-1, with TRBD2 matching over 11 bases. Losses at the gene ends were 4 bases for V and 8 bases for J; bases not matched to a gene: 10. The germline V gene has CDR1 MNHEY and CDR2 SVGAGI. The CDR3 is 16 residues long. The CDR3 sequence: CASSSLAGGGGDEQFF. The CDR3 DNA reads as TGTGCCAGCAGTTCCCTAGCGGGAGGCGGGGGGGATGAGCAGTTCTTC.

This clone was seen more than once but under ten times. The chain combines TRBV6-1 with TRBJ2-1; 9 nucleotides line up with TRBD1. The CDR3 sequence is 16 residues long. In germline, CDR1 is MNHNS, CDR2 SASEGT. Trimming took 2 bases from V and 9 from J; bases not matched to a gene: 11. CDR3 sequence reads: CASSERSGQGRSEQFF. The CDR3 DNA sequence: TGTGCCAGCAGTGAAAGATCTGGACAGGGGCGGAGTGAGCAGTTCTTC.

Turning to this clone: A read error may account for a junction end that differs from germline. At the DNA level, this CDR3 is encoded by other sequences in the same sample as well. J is TRBJ2-7 and V is TRBV7-2; 7 bases are shared with TRBD1. The length of the CDR3 is 15 residues. Germline loops: CDR1 SGHTA, CDR2 FQGNSA. CDR3 protein: CASSPRGGRYYEQYF. The CDR3 DNA reads as TGTGCTAGCAGCCCTCGAGGGGGCAGGTACTACGAGCAGTACTTC.

This CDR3 reads CASSESPGLGYGYTF. The CDR3 coding sequence is TGTGCCAGCAGTGAATCTCCAGGGCTGGGCTATGGCTACACCTTC. This chain joins TRBV6-1 and TRBJ1-2; maybe TRBD1 (5 bases). Trimming removed 2 bases from V and 4 bases from J, with 14 bases in between. CDR3 length: 15 amino acids. Germline loops: CDR1 MNHNS, CDR2 SASEGT.

The chain uses TRBV5-1 and TRBJ2-1, with a weak D call TRBD1 (6 bases). The CDR3 has 14 amino acids. In germline, CDR1 is SGHRS, CDR2 YFSETQ. V lost 7 bases and J 0 bases, leaving 11 bases between the germline ends. CDR3 sequence: CASRVQGSYNEQFF. The CDR3 region has the DNA TGCGCCAGCCGTGTACAGGGCTCCTACAATGAGCAGTTCTTC.

This chain connects TRBV5-4 to TRBJ2-1, with no clear D. The CDR3 is 13 residues long. CDR1 SGHNT and CDR2 YYREEE come from the germline V gene (reference sequence). Trimming removed 4 bases at V and 4 bases at J, with 9 bases between. CDR3 nucleotides: TGTGCCAGCAGCACAGACACATACAATGAGCAGTTCTTC. This gives the protein CASSTDTYNEQFF.

V usage is TRBV29-1 and J usage is TRBJ1-1; 7 bases agree with TRBD1. This CDR3 contains 13 residues. The V and J ends lost 6 bases and 0 bases, in that order; junction bases with no gene match: 4. The germline CDR1 and CDR2 sequences are SQVTM and ANQGSEA. DNA for the CDR3: TGCAGCGTGAACAGGGGAATGAACACTGAAGCTTTCTTT. As protein: CSVNRGMNTEAFF. Combining the CDR3 with reference TRBV29-1 and TRBJ1-1 gives the whole variable domain SAVISQKPSRDICQRGTSLTIQCQVDSQVTMMFWYRQQPGQSLTLIATANQGSEATYESGFVIDKFPISRPNLTFSTLTVSNMSPEDSSIYLCSVNRGMNTEAFFGQGTRLTVV.

This chain connects TRBV19 to TRBJ2-4; D is uncertain. Trimming cost V 5 bases and J 9 bases, with 14 bases left between them. The CDR3 has 13 amino acids. The germline V gene has CDR1 LNHDA and CDR2 SQIVND (reference sequence). The DNA of the CDR3 is TGTGCCAGTAGTTATGCGGCGGCAGGCATTCAGTACTTC. Protein product: CASSYAAAGIQYF.

The rearrangement joins TRBV30 to TRBJ1-5; TRBD1 agrees at 9 bases. Germline CDR1 reads GTSNPN; CDR2 reads SVGIG (reference sequence). There are 15 residues in the CDR3. With V trimmed by 0 bases and J by 3 bases, 3 bases remained unmatched. The CDR3: CAWSVRTGVNQPQHF. The DNA for the CDR3 is TGTGCCTGGAGTGTACGGACAGGGGTCAATCAGCCCCAGCATTTT.

The rearrangement joins TRBV12-5 to TRBJ1-2, with D uncertain. The CDR3 is 18 amino acids. With 2 bases removed from V and 4 bases from J, the gap between germline ends came to 23 bases. Germline values: CDR1 LGHNT, CDR2 FRNRAP. The CDR3 reads CASGLPRERVLPLYGYTF. DNA for the CDR3: TGTGCTAGTGGTTTGCCCCGGGAAAGGGTCTTACCACTCTATGGCTACACCTTC.

The chain employs TRBV28 and TRBJ1-2; D ambiguous. Germline CDR1 reads MDHEN; CDR2 reads SYDVKM. Trimming removed 1 base at V and 9 bases at J, with 15 bases between. The length of the CDR3 is 14 residues. CDR3 protein: CASSLSPGMNRYTF. CDR3 nucleotide sequence: TGTGCCAGCAGTTTATCCCCCGGGATGAATCGCTACACCTTC.

On this clone itself: Distinct nucleotide sequences in the sample also encode this CDR3. This chain joins TRBV5-6 and TRBJ2-5; 8 positions match TRBD1. CDR1 is SGHDT and CDR2 is YYEEEE in the germline V gene. The CDR3 extends over 13 amino acids. V shed 4 bases, J shed 5 bases, and the junction held 4 bases outside the gene matches. CDR3 protein: CASSLRTGETQYF. In DNA form, the CDR3 reads TGTGCCAGCAGCCTGAGGACAGGGGAGACCCAGTACTTC.

The rearrangement links TRBV10-3 to TRBJ2-5; the D gene is possibly TRBD2 (6 bases). CDR3 length: 13 amino acids. Germline CDR1 ENHRY, CDR2 SYGVKD. The V and J ends lost 4 bases and 3 bases respectively, with 9 bases between them. The CDR3 region is CAISVREKETQYF. The CDR3 coding sequence is TGTGCCATCAGTGTCCGGGAGAAAGAGACCCAGTACTTC.

The V call is TRBV6-5, the J call TRBJ1-6; D may be TRBD1 (6 bases). Trimming stripped 5 bases from V and 7 bases from J, with 9 bases between. This CDR3 is 13 amino acids long. Germline V gene data show CDR1 as MNHEY and CDR2 as SVGAGI. In DNA, the CDR3 is TGTGCCAGCAGTGTAGGACAGAATTCACCCCTCCACTTT. Translating it yields CASSVGQNSPLHF.

This rearrangement joins TRBV7-7 to TRBJ2-7, with a possible D match to TRBD1 (5 bases). The CDR3 covers 14 residues. CDR1 is SSHAT, CDR2 FNYEAQ, per germline (reference sequence). The V and J ends lost 5 bases and 6 bases respectively, with 17 bases between them. The CDR3 DNA sequence: TGTGCCAGCAGCCTAGGGGCTTTGGAAGGCGAGCAGTACTTC. Protein: CASSLGALEGEQYF.